The 4 T cell receptor beta chains presented below share a single source sample, sequenced in a study of blood T cell repertoires in COVID-19. TCRdb keeps only in-frame clones here, not all; method: immunoSEQ multiplex PCR. The sample has 200,000 to 250,000 clones; roughly 90% are singletons. What was sequenced was peripheral blood. The source is a woman aged 50 to 65 with acute or convalescent COVID-19.

The rearrangement links TRBV9 to TRBJ1-1; D unclear. Germline V gene data show CDR1 as SGDLS and CDR2 as YYNGEE. V lost 3 bases and J lost 0, with 15 bases in between. The CDR3 sequence is 16 residues long. The DNA of the CDR3 is TGTGCCAGCAGCGCCCAGCCCGCGGAGGTGAACACTGAAGCTTTCTTT. As protein: CASSAQPAEVNTEAFF.

The chain employs TRBV24-1 and TRBJ2-7, with 9 bases matching TRBD1. This CDR3 comprises 16 residues. Looked up from germline, CDR1 is KGHDR and CDR2 is SFDVKD. Trimming at V came to 4 bases and at J to 1 base, leaving 7 bases not matched to a gene. The CDR3 DNA reads TGTGCCACCAGTGACCGTACAGGGGGCGATTCCTACGAGCAGTACTTC. Translation gives CATSDRTGGDSYEQYF.

J is TRBJ1-2 and V is TRBV13, with no clear D. The germline V and J ends were trimmed by 5 bases and 3 bases, with 13 bases remaining between them. Germline V gives CDR1 PRHDT, CDR2 FYEKMQ (reference sequence). The CDR3 covers 14 residues. The CDR3 DNA sequence: TGTGCCAGCAGCGCGGAGAGGGTAGACTATGGCTACACCTTC. This translates into CASSAERVDYGYTF. Based on the CDR3 plus reference TRBV13 and TRBJ1-2, the full variable domain is AAGVIQSPRHLIKEKRETATLKCYPIPRHDTVYWYQQGPGQDPQFLISFYEKMQSDKGSIPDRFSAQQFSDYHSELNMSSLELGDSALYFCASSAERVDYGYTFGSGTRLTVV.

The J gene is TRBJ2-7, the V gene TRBV11-2, with D uncertain. Per the germline V gene, CDR1 is SGHAT and CDR2 is FQNNGV. Trimming left V 5 bases short and J 4 bases short, with 9 bases between. This CDR3 spans 12 amino acids. In DNA, the CDR3 is TGTGCCAGCAGCCTATCCCCTTACGAGCAGTACTTC. Its protein product is CASSLSPYEQYF.